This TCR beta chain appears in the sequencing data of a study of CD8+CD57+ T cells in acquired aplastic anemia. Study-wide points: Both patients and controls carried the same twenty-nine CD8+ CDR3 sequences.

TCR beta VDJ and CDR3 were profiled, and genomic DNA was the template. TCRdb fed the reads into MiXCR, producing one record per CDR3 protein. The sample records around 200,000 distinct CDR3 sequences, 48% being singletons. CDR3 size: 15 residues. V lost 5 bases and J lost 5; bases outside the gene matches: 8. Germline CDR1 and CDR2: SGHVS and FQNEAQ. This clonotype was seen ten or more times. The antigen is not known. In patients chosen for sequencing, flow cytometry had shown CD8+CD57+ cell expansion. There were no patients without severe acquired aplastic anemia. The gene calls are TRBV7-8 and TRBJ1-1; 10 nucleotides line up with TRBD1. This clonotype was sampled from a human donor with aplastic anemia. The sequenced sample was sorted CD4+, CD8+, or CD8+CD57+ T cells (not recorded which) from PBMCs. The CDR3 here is CASSQRDRGLTEAFF. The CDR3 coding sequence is TGTGCCAGCAGCCAACGGGACAGGGGTTTAACTGAAGCTTTCTTT.